These 5 T cell receptor beta chains share one sample of origin, sequenced in a study of T cell responses to AZD1222 COVID-19 vaccine. Profiling relied on immunoSEQ multiplex PCR, and the TCRdb table lists in-frame clones only, not all of them. The data hold about 69,000 clones, with around 78% observed a single time. Sequences were derived from peripheral blood, sampled 28 days after the second AZD1222 dose. The receptors derive from an adult who received the AZD1222 COVID-19 vaccine.

This rearrangement joins TRBV29-1 to TRBJ1-1, with D maybe TRBD1 (5 bases). V was shortened by 6 bases and J by 2 bases, with 13 bases between the two germline ends. Germline CDR1 is SQVTM and CDR2 is ANQGSEA. This CDR3 has 13 amino acids. The CDR3 nucleotides are TGCAGCGTCCAAGGGCAGGGTAACACTGAAGCTTTCTTT. This gives the protein CSVQGQGNTEAFF.

The rearrangement links TRBV12-2 to TRBJ2-5; TRBD2 is the table's D call, not checked against the DNA. TRBV12-2 counts as a pseudogene. The CDR3 is 13 residues long. The DNA for the CDR3 is TGTGCAAGTCCCGGACTAGCGAGTGAGTGCCAGTACTTC. Amino acid sequence: CASPGLASECQYF.

The chain carries TRBV6-5 and TRBJ1-5; D perhaps matches TRBD1 (5 bases). Germline CDR1 is MNHEY and CDR2 is SVGAGI. CDR3 size: 14 residues. V was shortened by 6 bases and J by 4 bases, with 13 bases between the two germline ends. CDR3 in amino acids: CASSHGGGNQPQHF. CDR3 DNA sequence: TGTGCCAGCAGCCATGGCGGGGGGAATCAGCCCCAGCATTTT.

V gene TRBV19 combines with J gene TRBJ2-1, with TRBD1 as a possible D gene (6 bases). CDR3 length: 16 residues. Trimming took 0 bases from V and 1 from J, leaving 10 bases between them. Per the germline V gene, CDR1 is LNHDA and CDR2 is SQIVND (reference sequence). CDR3 residues: CASSIEPQGSYNEQFF. The CDR3 DNA reads as TGTGCCAGTAGTATAGAGCCCCAGGGGTCCTACAATGAGCAGTTCTTC.

This clone is a singleton in its sample. V usage is TRBV27 and J usage is TRBJ2-5, with 7 nucleotides matching TRBD1. CDR1 is MNHEY and CDR2 is SMNVEV in the germline V gene (reference sequence). The CDR3 loop spans 14 amino acids. The trim removed 6 bases at V and 3 bases at J, leaving 7 bases unmatched. In DNA form, the CDR3 reads TGTGCCAGCAGCCCGACAGGGAGAAAAGAGACCCAGTACTTC. This translates into CASSPTGRKETQYF.